The T cell receptor (beta chain) under discussion was sequenced for a study of blood T cell repertoires in COVID-19. Looking at the study overall: Acute-phase and convalescent COVID-19 samples originated in the United States, Italy and Spain.

The repertoire was sequenced with immunoSEQ multiplex PCR; TCRdb's copy has only in-frame clones and lacks some. The table shows 150,000 to 190,000 clones, with about four fifths occurring only once. Only a few counts were recorded for this clone. Looked up from germline, CDR1 is SGDLS and CDR2 is YYNGEE. CDR3 size: 15 residues. The junction had 4 bases not matched to a gene; V was cut back by 3 bases and J by 5 bases. The sequenced sample consisted of peripheral blood. The rearrangement joins TRBV9 to TRBJ2-3; 12 bases match TRBD2. The TCR was taken from a man in his fifties or sixties with acute or convalescent COVID-19. CDR3 nucleotide sequence: TGTGCCAGCAGCGAGCCGGGACTAGCGGGAGATACGCAGTATTTT. It translates to CASSEPGLAGDTQYF.